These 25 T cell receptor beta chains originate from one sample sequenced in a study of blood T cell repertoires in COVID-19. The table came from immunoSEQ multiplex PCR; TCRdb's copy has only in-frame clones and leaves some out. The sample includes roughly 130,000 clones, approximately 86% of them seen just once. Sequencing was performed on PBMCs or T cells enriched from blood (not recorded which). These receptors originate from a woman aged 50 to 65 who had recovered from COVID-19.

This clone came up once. The CDR3 nucleotides are TGCGCCAGCAGCCAAGATGGGCAGGGGATAGCCGGGGCCAACGTCCTGACTTTC. It yields the protein CASSQDGQGIAGANVLTF. This rearrangement joins TRBV4-1 to TRBJ2-6, with D possibly being TRBD1 (6 bases). Germline-derived CDR1 and CDR2 are MGHRA and YSYEKL. V was clipped by 0 bases and J by 4 bases, with 16 bases between them. The CDR3 spans 18 residues.

CDR3 nucleotides: TGTGCCAGCAGTTTATCACACGGACAGTTCGGGTTAACTAATGAAAAACTGTTTTTT. It yields the protein CASSLSHGQFGLTNEKLFF. The chain has TRBV27 and TRBJ1-4; D may be TRBD1 (6 bases). The V gene's germline CDR1 is MNHEY and CDR2 SMNVEV (reference sequence). This CDR3 has 19 residues. Trimming took 0 bases from V and 1 from J, leaving 18 bases between them.

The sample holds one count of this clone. In DNA, the CDR3 is TGTGCCAGCAGGGGGCCCGGCCAAGAGACCCAGTACTTC. It is translated as CASRGPGQETQYF. The rearrangement uses TRBV7-2 and TRBJ2-5; D perhaps matches TRBD1 (5 bases). Germline V lookup: CDR1 SGHTA, CDR2 FQGNSA. The CDR3 is made up of 13 amino acids. Trimming took off 6 bases at V and 1 base at J, with 9 bases between the two ends.

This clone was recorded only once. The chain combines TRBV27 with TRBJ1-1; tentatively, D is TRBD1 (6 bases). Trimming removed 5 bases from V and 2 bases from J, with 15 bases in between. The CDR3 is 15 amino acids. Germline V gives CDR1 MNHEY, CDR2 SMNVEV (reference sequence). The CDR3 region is CASSMWTDSNTEAFF. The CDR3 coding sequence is TGTGCCAGCAGTATGTGGACAGATTCTAACACTGAAGCTTTCTTT.

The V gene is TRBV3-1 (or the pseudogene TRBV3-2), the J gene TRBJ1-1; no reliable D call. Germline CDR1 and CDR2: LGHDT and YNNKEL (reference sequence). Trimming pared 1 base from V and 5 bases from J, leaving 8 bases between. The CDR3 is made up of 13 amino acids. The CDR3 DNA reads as TGTGCCAGCAGCCAAGGGCCCTTGACTGAAGCTTTCTTT. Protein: CASSQGPLTEAFF.

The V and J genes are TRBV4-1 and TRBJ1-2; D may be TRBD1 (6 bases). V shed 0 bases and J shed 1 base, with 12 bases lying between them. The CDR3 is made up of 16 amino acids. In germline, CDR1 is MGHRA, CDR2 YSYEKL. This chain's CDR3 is CASSQDPGANNYGYTF. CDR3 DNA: TGCGCCAGCAGCCAAGATCCAGGGGCGAATAACTATGGCTACACCTTC.

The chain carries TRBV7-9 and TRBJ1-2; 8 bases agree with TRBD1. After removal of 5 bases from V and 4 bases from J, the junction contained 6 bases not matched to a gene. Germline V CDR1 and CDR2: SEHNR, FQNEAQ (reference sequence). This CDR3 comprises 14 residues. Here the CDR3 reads CASSEVDRVYGYTF. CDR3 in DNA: TGTGCCAGCAGCGAAGTGGACAGGGTCTATGGCTACACCTTC.

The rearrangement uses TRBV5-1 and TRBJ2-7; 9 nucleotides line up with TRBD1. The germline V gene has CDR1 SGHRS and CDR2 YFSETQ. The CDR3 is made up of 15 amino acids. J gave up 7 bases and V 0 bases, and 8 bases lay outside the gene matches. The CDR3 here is CASSLGGQGLTEQYF. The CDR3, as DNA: TGCGCCAGCAGCTTGGGGGGACAGGGCCTTACGGAGCAGTACTTC.

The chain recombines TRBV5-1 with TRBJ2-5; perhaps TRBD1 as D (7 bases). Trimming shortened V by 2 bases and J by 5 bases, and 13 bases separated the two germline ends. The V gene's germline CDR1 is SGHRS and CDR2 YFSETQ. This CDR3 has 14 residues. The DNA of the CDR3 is TGCGCCAGCAGCTTCGACAGGGAGGTGGAGACCCAGTACTTC. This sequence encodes CASSFDREVETQYF.

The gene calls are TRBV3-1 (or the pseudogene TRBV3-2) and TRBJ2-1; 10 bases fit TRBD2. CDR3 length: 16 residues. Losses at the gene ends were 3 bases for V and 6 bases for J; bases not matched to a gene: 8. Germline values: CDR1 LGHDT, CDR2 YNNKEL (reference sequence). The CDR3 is CASSHPSGGPSNEQFF. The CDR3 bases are TGTGCCAGCAGCCACCCTAGCGGGGGCCCAAGCAATGAGCAGTTCTTC.

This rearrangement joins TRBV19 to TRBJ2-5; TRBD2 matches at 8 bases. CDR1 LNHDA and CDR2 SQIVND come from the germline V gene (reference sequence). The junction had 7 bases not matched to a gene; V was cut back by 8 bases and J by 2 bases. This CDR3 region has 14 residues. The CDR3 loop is CASGELAAQETQYF. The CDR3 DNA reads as TGTGCCAGTGGAGAACTAGCGGCACAAGAGACCCAGTACTTC.

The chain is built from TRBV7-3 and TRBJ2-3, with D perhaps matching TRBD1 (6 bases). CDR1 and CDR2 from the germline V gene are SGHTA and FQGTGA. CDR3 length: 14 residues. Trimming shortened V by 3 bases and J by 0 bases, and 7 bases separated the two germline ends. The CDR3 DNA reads TGTGCCAGCAGCTTGGGACACAGCACAGATACGCAGTATTTT. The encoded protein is CASSLGHSTDTQYF.

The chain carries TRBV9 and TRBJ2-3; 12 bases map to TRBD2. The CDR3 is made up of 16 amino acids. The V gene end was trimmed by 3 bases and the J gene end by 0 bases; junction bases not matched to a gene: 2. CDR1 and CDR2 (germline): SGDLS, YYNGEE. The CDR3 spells CASSEGTSGSTDTQYF. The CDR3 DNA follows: TGTGCCAGCAGCGAAGGGACTAGCGGGAGCACAGATACGCAGTATTTT. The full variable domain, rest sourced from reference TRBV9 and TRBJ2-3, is DSGVTQTPKHLITATGQRVTLRCSPRSGDLSVYWYQQSLDQGLQFLIQYYNGEERAKGNILERFSAQQFPDLHSELNLSSLELGDSALYFCASSEGTSGSTDTQYFGPGTRLTVL.

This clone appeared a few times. In DNA form, the CDR3 reads TGCGCCAGCAGCCTGTCACACCGGGGAGGTAACTATGGCTACACCTTC. This encodes CASSLSHRGGNYGYTF. This chain connects TRBV4-3 to TRBJ1-2; D is undetermined. The V and J ends lost 4 bases and 1 base respectively, with 16 bases between them. The CDR3 is made up of 16 amino acids. Germline-derived CDR1 and CDR2 are LGHNA and YSLEER.

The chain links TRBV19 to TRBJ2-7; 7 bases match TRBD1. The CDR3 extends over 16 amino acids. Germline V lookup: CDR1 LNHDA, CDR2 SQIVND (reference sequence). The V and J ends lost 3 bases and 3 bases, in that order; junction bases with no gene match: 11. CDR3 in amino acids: CASSIRAGTVDYEQYF. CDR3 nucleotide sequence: TGTGCCAGTAGTATTAGGGCCGGGACAGTAGACTACGAGCAGTACTTC.

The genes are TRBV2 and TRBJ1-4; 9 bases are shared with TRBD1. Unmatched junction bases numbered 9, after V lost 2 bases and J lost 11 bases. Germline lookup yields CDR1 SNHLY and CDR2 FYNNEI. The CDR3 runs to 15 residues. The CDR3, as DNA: TGTGCCAGCAGTGAATTGCTTGGGACAGGGCGGAAACTGTTTTTT. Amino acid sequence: CASSELLGTGRKLFF.

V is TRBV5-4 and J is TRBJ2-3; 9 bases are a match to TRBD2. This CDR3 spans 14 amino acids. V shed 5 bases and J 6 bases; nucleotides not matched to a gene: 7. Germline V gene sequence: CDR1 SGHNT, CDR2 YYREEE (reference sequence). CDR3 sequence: CASSSGSGGDTQYF. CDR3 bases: TGTGCCAGCAGTTCGGGCAGCGGGGGGGATACGCAGTATTTT.

Here the CDR3 reads CASSPFRTGENEQFF. CDR3 DNA sequence: TGCGCCAGCAGCCCTTTCAGGACAGGGGAGAATGAGCAGTTCTTC. The chain combines TRBV4-3 with TRBJ2-1, with 9 bases aligning to TRBD1. This CDR3 contains 15 residues. The germline CDR1 and CDR2 sequences are LGHNA and YSLEER. J was trimmed by 7 bases and V by 4 bases; bases with no gene match: 8.

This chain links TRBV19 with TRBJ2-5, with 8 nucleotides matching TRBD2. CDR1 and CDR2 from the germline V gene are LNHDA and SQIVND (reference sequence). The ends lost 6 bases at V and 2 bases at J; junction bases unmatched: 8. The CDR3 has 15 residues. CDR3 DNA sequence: TGTGCCAGTAGGGAGACTAGCGTCGCGCAAGAGACCCAGTACTTC. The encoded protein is CASRETSVAQETQYF.

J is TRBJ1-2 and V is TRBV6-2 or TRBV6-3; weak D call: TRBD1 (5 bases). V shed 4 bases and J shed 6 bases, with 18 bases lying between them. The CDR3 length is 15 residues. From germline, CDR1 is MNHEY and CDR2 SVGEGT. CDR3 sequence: CASSSSGWTFNGYTF. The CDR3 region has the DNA TGTGCCAGCAGTTCCTCGGGGTGGACATTTAATGGCTACACCTTC.

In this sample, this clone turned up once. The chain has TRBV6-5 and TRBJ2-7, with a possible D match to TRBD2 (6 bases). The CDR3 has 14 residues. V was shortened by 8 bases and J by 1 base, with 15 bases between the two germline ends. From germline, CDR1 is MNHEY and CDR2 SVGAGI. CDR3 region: CASGGTGGSYEQYF. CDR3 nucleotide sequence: TGTGCCAGCGGGGGGACTGGGGGGTCCTACGAGCAGTACTTC.

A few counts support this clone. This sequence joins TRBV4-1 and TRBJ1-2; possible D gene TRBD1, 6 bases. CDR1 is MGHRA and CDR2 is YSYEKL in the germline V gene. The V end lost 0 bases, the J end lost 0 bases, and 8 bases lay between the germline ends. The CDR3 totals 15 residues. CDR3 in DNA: TGCGCCAGCAGCCAAGAAGACAGGACTAACTATGGCTACACCTTC. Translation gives CASSQEDRTNYGYTF.

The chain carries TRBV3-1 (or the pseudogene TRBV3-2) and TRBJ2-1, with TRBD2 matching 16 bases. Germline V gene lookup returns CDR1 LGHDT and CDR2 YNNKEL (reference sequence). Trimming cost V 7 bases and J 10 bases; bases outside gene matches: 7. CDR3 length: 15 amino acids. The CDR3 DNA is TGTGCCAGCACGGGGACTAGCGGGGGGGCCCGGGAGCAGTTCTTC. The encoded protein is CASTGTSGGAREQFF.

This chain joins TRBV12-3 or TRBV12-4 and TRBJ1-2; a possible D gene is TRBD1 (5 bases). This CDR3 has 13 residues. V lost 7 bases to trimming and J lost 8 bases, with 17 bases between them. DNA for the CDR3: TGTGCCAGCAAAAAAAATCCAGGGTCCGGCTACACCTTC. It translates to CASKKNPGSGYTF.

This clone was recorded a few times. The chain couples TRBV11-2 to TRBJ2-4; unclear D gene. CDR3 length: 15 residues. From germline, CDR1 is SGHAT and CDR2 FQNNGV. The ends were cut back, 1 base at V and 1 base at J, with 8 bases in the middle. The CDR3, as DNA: TGTGCCAGCAGCTTAGGAGGTTTGGCCAAAAACATTCAGTACTTC. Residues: CASSLGGLAKNIQYF.